The 12 T cell receptor beta chains below come from one sample, sequenced in a study of regulatory T cells in long-lasting Graves disease. Time point defined: persistent/refractory GD, antithyroid drugs over 5 years with positive TRAb. PBMC RNA was the source of the TCR library. Arm-PCR of CDR3 regions with iRepertoire HTBI primers generated TCR beta libraries. One entry per CDR3 protein results from TCRdb running MiXCR on the multiplex PCR reads. The data hold 600,000 to 850,000 distinct CDR3 sequences, with roughly 30% observed a single time. The starting material was peripheral blood mononuclear cells (PBMCs), obtained when the disease was refractory, from a patient treated with antithyroid drugs. The receptors stem from a female donor with Graves disease.

The chain combines TRBV20-1 with TRBJ2-4; 8 bases are a match to TRBD2. Germline loops: CDR1 DFQATT, CDR2 SNEGSKA (reference sequence). The CDR3 runs 16 residues. V was clipped by 3 bases and J by 9 bases; unmatched bases: 16. The CDR3 loop reads CSARSLADGVLSIQYF. The CDR3 coding sequence is TGCAGTGCTAGGTCACTAGCGGACGGAGTTTTAAGCATTCAGTACTTC.

The V call is TRBV19, the J call TRBJ1-4; 10 nucleotides align to TRBD1. Unmatched junction bases numbered 13, after V lost 4 bases and J lost 8 bases. The CDR3 runs 17 residues. Germline loops: CDR1 LNHDA, CDR2 SQIVND (reference sequence). The CDR3 DNA follows: TGTGCCAGTAGTAACGCCGACCGGGACAGGGGACCCGAAAAACTGTTTTTT. Translating it yields CASSNADRDRGPEKLFF.

In this sample, this clonotype turned up a few times. The chain couples TRBV28 to TRBJ2-7; D gene ambiguous. The V end lost 5 bases, the J end lost 7 bases, and 9 bases lay between the germline ends. CDR3 length: 11 amino acids. Germline V gene data show CDR1 as MDHEN and CDR2 as SYDVKM. The CDR3 loop is CASSPWDEQYF. The CDR3 DNA reads as TGTGCCAGCAGTCCCTGGGATGAGCAGTACTTC.

This clonotype was observed a few times. The chain has TRBV28 and TRBJ1-1; D might be TRBD1 (6 bases). The CDR3 consists of 16 residues. Germline loops: CDR1 MDHEN, CDR2 SYDVKM. With 1 base removed from V and 1 base from J, the gap between germline ends came to 13 bases. The CDR3 DNA reads as TGTGCCAGCAGTTTATCCCGGACAGCCTGGAACACTGAAGCTTTCTTT. Protein sequence: CASSLSRTAWNTEAFF.

On this clonotype itself: The junction departs from the called germline gene at one end, perhaps through a read error. The chain employs TRBV28 and TRBJ1-1; D gene unclear. The length of the CDR3 is 14 residues. Germline V gene data show CDR1 as MDHEN and CDR2 as SYDVKM. CDR3 sequence reads: CASSFRQGNTEALF. CDR3 DNA: TGTGCCAGCAGTTTCAGACAAGGAAACACTGAAGCTCTCTTT.

This clonotype was recorded a few times. The rearrangement links TRBV10-3 to TRBJ1-1, with D possibly being TRBD1 (6 bases). Trimming pared 4 bases from V and 8 bases from J, leaving 14 bases between. The V gene's germline CDR1 is ENHRY and CDR2 SYGVKD. This CDR3 has 13 amino acids. The CDR3 reads CAISGLGAREAFF. As DNA, the CDR3 is TGTGCCATCAGTGGCCTGGGGGCCAGGGAAGCTTTCTTT.

This sequence joins TRBV7-9 and TRBJ2-7; 10 bases are shared with TRBD2. The CDR3 totals 13 residues. Germline V lookup: CDR1 SEHNR, CDR2 FQNEAQ (reference sequence). The J segment lost 6 bases and the V segment lost 5 bases, leaving 4 bases of the junction unmatched. Written as DNA, the CDR3 is TGTGCCAGCAGCCATCGACTAGCGGGCGAGCAGTACTTC. This codes for CASSHRLAGEQYF.

This clonotype has ten or more counts. The chain uses TRBV20-1 and TRBJ1-1; D perhaps matches TRBD1 (6 bases). Trimming pared 6 bases from V and 8 bases from J, leaving 19 bases between. The CDR3 spans 13 residues. CDR1 DFQATT and CDR2 SNEGSKA come from the germline V gene (reference sequence). CDR3 residues: CSASGGLRQEAFF. In DNA form, the CDR3 reads TGCAGTGCCAGTGGGGGGCTACGACAGGAAGCTTTCTTT.

The sample holds a few counts of this clonotype. V and J are TRBV20-1 and TRBJ2-5; D might be TRBD1 (7 bases). Trimming stripped 0 bases from V and 3 bases from J, with 14 bases between. The CDR3 is made up of 15 amino acids. Germline CDR1 is DFQATT and CDR2 is SNEGSKA (reference sequence). The CDR3 region is CSARERGTAEETQYF. The CDR3 region has the DNA TGCAGTGCTAGAGAACGGGGGACAGCGGAAGAGACCCAGTACTTC.

This rearrangement joins TRBV12-3 or TRBV12-4 to TRBJ2-7; a weak D match, TRBD2 (6 bases). The CDR3 has 14 residues. Trimming cost V 3 bases and J 3 bases, with 12 bases left between them. The DNA for the CDR3 is TGTGCCAGCAGTTTTTCGTGGGGAGGCTACGAGCAGTACTTC. It encodes CASSFSWGGYEQYF.

The chain employs TRBV20-1 and TRBJ1-3, with 9 bases identical to TRBD1. Germline trimming cut 5 bases from V and 1 base from J; bases unmatched to any gene: 12. CDR3 length: 17 residues. Germline CDR1 is DFQATT and CDR2 is SNEGSKA (reference sequence). In DNA form, the CDR3 reads TGCAGTGCTGGACCCCCGGGACAGGGCTTATCTGGAAACACCATATATTTT. It encodes CSAGPPGQGLSGNTIYF.

The gene calls are TRBV20-1 and TRBJ2-7; a weak D match, TRBD2 (5 bases). Germline-derived CDR1 and CDR2 are DFQATT and SNEGSKA (reference sequence). The CDR3 totals 15 residues. V was trimmed by 0 bases and J by 3 bases, leaving 15 bases between them. The CDR3 reads CSARDQERRYYEQYF. The CDR3, as DNA: TGCAGTGCTAGAGATCAGGAGCGGAGATACTACGAGCAGTACTTC.